Following are 12 T cell receptor beta chains from one sample sequenced in a study of shared clonotypes between healthy human individuals. Measured with immunoSEQ multiplex PCR; TCRdb has only the in-frame clones, and not every one. This sample has under 650,000 clones, with around 96% found just once. Sequencing was carried out using naive CD4+ T cells sorted from blood. Subset of the sample: CD45RA+ positively selected. Receptor source: a young woman in good health.

The chain links TRBV5-1 to TRBJ2-7; 8 bases line up with TRBD1. The V gene end was trimmed by 4 bases and the J gene end by 6 bases; junction bases not matched to a gene: 3. Germline V gives CDR1 SGHRS, CDR2 YFSETQ. This CDR3 is built from 12 residues. The CDR3 loop is CASSRGQGEQYF. CDR3 sequence (DNA): TGCGCCAGCAGCAGAGGACAGGGCGAGCAGTACTTC.

The V call is TRBV6-5, the J call TRBJ2-4, with 7 bases that match TRBD2. CDR1 and CDR2 from the germline V gene are MNHEY and SVGAGI. Trimming at V came to 0 bases and at J to 4 bases, leaving 6 bases not matched to a gene. CDR3 length: 16 residues. CDR3 residues: CASSYSGGLGKNIQYF. As DNA, the CDR3 is TGTGCCAGCAGTTACTCGGGAGGACTAGGGAAAAACATTCAGTACTTC.

The chain links TRBV7-8 to TRBJ2-5, with 7 bases identical to TRBD1. This CDR3 region has 16 residues. CDR1 and CDR2 from the germline V gene are SGHVS and FQNEAQ. With 5 bases clipped from V and 3 bases from J, the junction kept 12 bases outside the gene matches. The CDR3 loop reads CASSEKTGALKETQYF. The CDR3, as DNA: TGTGCCAGCAGCGAAAAAACAGGGGCACTTAAAGAGACCCAGTACTTC.

In this sample, this clone turned up once. The rearrangement uses TRBV6-5 and TRBJ2-5; D uncertain. The length of the CDR3 is 15 residues. Per the germline V gene, CDR1 is MNHEY and CDR2 is SVGAGI. V was trimmed by 6 bases and J by 3 bases, leaving 17 bases between them. In DNA form, the CDR3 reads TGTGCCAGCAGGGGTCTGACGGAAAATGAAGAGACCCAGTACTTC. Translation gives CASRGLTENEETQYF.

This clone is a singleton in its sample. The rearrangement joins TRBV27 to TRBJ1-4, with D maybe TRBD1 (5 bases). The germline V gene has CDR1 MNHEY and CDR2 SMNVEV (reference sequence). The CDR3 totals 16 residues. Trimming left V 6 bases short and J 4 bases short, with 18 bases between. The CDR3 spells CASRSGGVNSNEKLFF. For the CDR3, the DNA is TGTGCCAGCAGATCCGGGGGGGTTAATAGTAATGAAAAACTGTTTTTT.

This clone was detected only a few times. In DNA form, the CDR3 reads TGTGCCAGCAGTTTCCATTCTGGAAACACCATATATTTT. Its protein product is CASSFHSGNTIYF. This chain joins TRBV28 and TRBJ1-3; D is unclear. From germline, CDR1 is MDHEN and CDR2 SYDVKM. The CDR3 contains 13 residues. Trimming took 3 bases from V and 1 from J, leaving 4 bases between them.

The CDR3 bases are TGTGCCAGCAGTTCCAGCGTTCAGCCCCAGCATTTT. It yields the protein CASSSSVQPQHF. The chain is built from TRBV28 and TRBJ1-5, with no clear D. The CDR3 covers 12 residues. Germline lookup yields CDR1 MDHEN and CDR2 SYDVKM. V was shortened by 4 bases and J by 6 bases, with 7 bases between the two germline ends.

This clone was observed a few times. The CDR3 DNA reads as TGTGCCAGCACCGACACCCATCAGCCCCAGCATTTT. Residues: CASTDTHQPQHF. J is TRBJ1-5 and V is TRBV6-1; no firm D call. Germline CDR1 MNHNS, CDR2 SASEGT. Trimming cost V 7 bases and J 5 bases, with 9 bases left between them. The CDR3 totals 12 residues.

This rearrangement joins TRBV25-1 to TRBJ1-2; D is ambiguous. Trimming took 1 base from V and 4 from J, leaving 10 bases between them. Germline-derived CDR1 and CDR2 are MGHDK and SYGVNS. CDR3 length: 14 residues. The CDR3 sequence: CASSESNSAYGYTF. Here the CDR3 DNA reads TGTGCCAGCAGTGAATCAAACAGCGCCTATGGCTACACCTTC.

This clone was found once. V usage is TRBV10-3 and J usage is TRBJ2-1, with TRBD1 matching over 8 bases. With 0 bases clipped from V and 3 bases from J, the junction kept 7 bases outside the gene matches. The CDR3 is 17 amino acids. CDR1 is ENHRY, CDR2 SYGVKD, per germline. CDR3 DNA sequence: TGTGCCATCAGTGAGTCCCCGGACAGGGTGGACTACAATGAGCAGTTCTTC. It codes for CAISESPDRVDYNEQFF.

The V call is TRBV19, the J call TRBJ2-1; D remains unclear. The CDR3 length is 11 residues. Germline CDR1 is LNHDA and CDR2 is SQIVND (reference sequence). Trimming cost V 6 bases and J 6 bases, with 6 bases left between them. CDR3 region: CASSLSNEQFF. The DNA of the CDR3 is TGTGCCAGTAGCCTGTCCAATGAGCAGTTCTTC. Full variable domain (remainder filled in from reference TRBV19 and TRBJ2-1): DGGITQSPKYLFRKEGQNVTLSCEQNLNHDAMYWYRQDPGQGLRLIYYSQIVNDFQKGDIAEGYSVSREKKESFPLTVTSAQKNPTAFYLCASSLSNEQFFGPGTRLTVL.

This chain links TRBV6-5 with TRBJ2-5; TRBD2 is a possible D gene (6 bases). Germline assignment: CDR1 MNHEY and CDR2 SVGAGI. V shed 5 bases and J shed 3 bases, with 10 bases lying between them. CDR3 size: 13 residues. CDR3: CASSLRGEETQYF. For the CDR3, the DNA is TGTGCCAGCAGTCTTCGCGGGGAAGAGACCCAGTACTTC.